The 3 T cell receptor beta chains below all came from one sample that was sequenced in a study of PD-L1 blockade in urothelial cancer. Only in-frame clones appear in the TCRdb table, and some are missing; sequencing was by immunoSEQ multiplex PCR. Found here are 70,000 to 75,000 clones, 84% of them singletons; the top ten hold about 4.5%. Source: PBMCs, taken around atezolizumab (anti-PD-L1) treatment. These receptors were obtained from a man between 65 and 80 years old with urothelial cancer.

This chain links TRBV6-6 with TRBJ2-7; possible D gene TRBD2, 5 bases. CDR1 MNHNY and CDR2 SVGAGI come from the germline V gene (reference sequence). This CDR3 comprises 13 residues. V lost 2 bases and J 1 base, leaving 6 bases between the germline ends. The CDR3: CASSYGGSYEQYF. The DNA for the CDR3 is TGTGCCAGCAGTTACGGCGGGTCCTACGAGCAGTACTTC.

J is TRBJ1-5 and V is TRBV19; the D is unclear. CDR1 LNHDA and CDR2 SQIVND come from the germline V gene (reference sequence). Between the trimmed V and J ends, which lost 3 bases and 9 bases, there was a span of 18 bases. The CDR3 sequence is 15 residues long. The CDR3 DNA reads as TGTGCCAGTAGTATGGTCTCCCCGGTCCCACGGCCCCAGCATTTT. Residues: CASSMVSPVPRPQHF. Full variable domain (rest looked up from reference TRBV19 and TRBJ1-5): DGGITQSPKYLFRKEGQNVTLSCEQNLNHDAMYWYRQDPGQGLRLIYYSQIVNDFQKGDIAEGYSVSREKKESFPLTVTSAQKNPTAFYLCASSMVSPVPRPQHFGDGTRLSIL.

The J gene is TRBJ2-1, the V gene TRBV10-1; TRBD1 agrees at 9 bases. J gave up 4 bases and V 3 bases, and 4 bases lay outside the gene matches. Germline V gene lookup returns CDR1 WNHNN and CDR2 SYGVQD (reference sequence). CDR3 length: 15 residues. CDR3 DNA sequence: TGCGCCAGCAGTGAAGCACAGGGGGCTTACAATGAGCAGTTCTTC. It yields the protein CASSEAQGAYNEQFF.